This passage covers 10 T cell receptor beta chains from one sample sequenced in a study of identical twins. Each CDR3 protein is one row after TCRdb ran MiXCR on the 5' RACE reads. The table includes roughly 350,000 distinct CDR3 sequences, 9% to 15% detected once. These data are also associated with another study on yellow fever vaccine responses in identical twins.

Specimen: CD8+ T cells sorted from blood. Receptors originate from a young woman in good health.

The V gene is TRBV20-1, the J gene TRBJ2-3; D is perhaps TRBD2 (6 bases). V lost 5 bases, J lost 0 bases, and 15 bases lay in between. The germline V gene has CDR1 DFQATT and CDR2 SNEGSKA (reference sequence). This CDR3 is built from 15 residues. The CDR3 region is CSAGITSPSTDTQYF. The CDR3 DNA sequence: TGCAGTGCTGGTATCACTAGCCCGAGCACAGATACGCAGTATTTT.

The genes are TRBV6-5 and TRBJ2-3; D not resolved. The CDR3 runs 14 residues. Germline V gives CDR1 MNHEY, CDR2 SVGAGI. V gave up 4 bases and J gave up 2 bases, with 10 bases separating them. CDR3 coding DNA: TGTGCCAGCAGTTCGGACCAGAACACAGATACGCAGTATTTT. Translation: CASSSDQNTDTQYF.

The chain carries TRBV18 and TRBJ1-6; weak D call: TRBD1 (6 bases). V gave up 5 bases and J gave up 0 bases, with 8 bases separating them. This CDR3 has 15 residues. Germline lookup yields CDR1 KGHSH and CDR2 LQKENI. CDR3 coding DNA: TGTGCCAGCTCAGAGGACAGCTCCTATAATTCACCCCTCCACTTT. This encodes CASSEDSSYNSPLHF.

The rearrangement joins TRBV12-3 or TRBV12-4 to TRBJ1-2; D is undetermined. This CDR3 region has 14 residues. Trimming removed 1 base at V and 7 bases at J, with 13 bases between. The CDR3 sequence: CASSLEGPWSGYTF. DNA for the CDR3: TGTGCCAGCAGTTTAGAGGGCCCTTGGAGTGGCTACACCTTC.

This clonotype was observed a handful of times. The CDR3 loop reads CASSPGTRADTQYF. CDR3 nucleotide sequence: TGCGCCAGCAGCCCAGGGACTAGAGCAGATACGCAGTATTTT. This chain connects TRBV4-1 to TRBJ2-3, with TRBD2 matching over 8 bases. This CDR3 has 14 amino acids. V shed 4 bases and J 4 bases; nucleotides not matched to a gene: 4. Per the germline V gene, CDR1 is MGHRA and CDR2 is YSYEKL.

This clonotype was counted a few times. This chain's CDR3 is CASSGTMKETQYF. The CDR3 DNA reads as TGTGCCAGCAGCGGAACTATGAAAGAGACCCAGTACTTC. The chain uses TRBV9 and TRBJ2-5; D gene unclear. This CDR3 has 13 residues. Germline V gives CDR1 SGDLS, CDR2 YYNGEE. V was clipped by 3 bases and J by 3 bases, with 9 bases between them.

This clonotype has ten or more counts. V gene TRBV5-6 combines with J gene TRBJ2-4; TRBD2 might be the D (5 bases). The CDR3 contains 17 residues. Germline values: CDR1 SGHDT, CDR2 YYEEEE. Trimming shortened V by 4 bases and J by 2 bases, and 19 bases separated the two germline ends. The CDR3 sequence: CASSRTAGILTKNIQYF. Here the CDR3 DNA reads TGTGCCAGCAGCCGGACCGCGGGCATCTTAACCAAAAACATTCAGTACTTC.

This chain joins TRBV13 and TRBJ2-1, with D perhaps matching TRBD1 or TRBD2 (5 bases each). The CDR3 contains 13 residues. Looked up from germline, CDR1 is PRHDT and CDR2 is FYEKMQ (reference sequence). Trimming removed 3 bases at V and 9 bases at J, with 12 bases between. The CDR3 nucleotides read TGTGCCAGCAGCTTGGGAGCCGGGGCTGAGCAGTTCTTC. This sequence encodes CASSLGAGAEQFF.

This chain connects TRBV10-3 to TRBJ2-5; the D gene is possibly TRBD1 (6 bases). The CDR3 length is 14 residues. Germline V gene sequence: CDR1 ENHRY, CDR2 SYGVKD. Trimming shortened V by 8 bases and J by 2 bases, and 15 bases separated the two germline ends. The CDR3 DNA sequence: TGTGCCATCCGCCAGGGGAGTATGCAAGAGACCCAGTACTTC. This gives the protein CAIRQGSMQETQYF.

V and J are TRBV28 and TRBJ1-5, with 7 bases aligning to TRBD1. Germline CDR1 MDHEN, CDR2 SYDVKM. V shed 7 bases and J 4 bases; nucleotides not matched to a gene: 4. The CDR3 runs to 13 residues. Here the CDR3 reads CASIETGNQPQHF. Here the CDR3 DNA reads TGTGCCAGCATTGAGACAGGGAATCAGCCCCAGCATTTT.